This T cell receptor (beta chain) derives from a study of STAT5B mutations in CD4+ large granular lymphocyte leukemia. Some clones are missing from TCRdb's copy, which holds only in-frame ones; the method was immunoSEQ multiplex PCR. Found here are some 35,000 clones, 69% of them singletons; the top ten hold about 2.5%. General study findings and limits: About 25% of private leukemic clonotypes occurred rarely in other patients' non-leukemic repertoires. Top patient clones used TRBV06 genes more often: 8/27 versus 2/35 in controls. The CD4+ versus CD8+ T-LGLL clonality difference may reflect limited sample size.

Note on this clone: Its target is unknown.

The length of the CDR3 is 13 residues. Germline CDR1 is MGHRA and CDR2 is YSYEKL. The V gene lost 3 bases and the J gene lost 0 bases, with 5 bases spanning the gap. The sequence derives from a human donor in good health. The specimen was CD4+ T cells from blood buffy coats. The chain employs TRBV4-1 and TRBJ2-5; D unresolved. CDR3 nucleotides: TGCGCCAGCAGCCAGCCTAACCAAGAGACCCAGTACTTC. It encodes CASSQPNQETQYF.